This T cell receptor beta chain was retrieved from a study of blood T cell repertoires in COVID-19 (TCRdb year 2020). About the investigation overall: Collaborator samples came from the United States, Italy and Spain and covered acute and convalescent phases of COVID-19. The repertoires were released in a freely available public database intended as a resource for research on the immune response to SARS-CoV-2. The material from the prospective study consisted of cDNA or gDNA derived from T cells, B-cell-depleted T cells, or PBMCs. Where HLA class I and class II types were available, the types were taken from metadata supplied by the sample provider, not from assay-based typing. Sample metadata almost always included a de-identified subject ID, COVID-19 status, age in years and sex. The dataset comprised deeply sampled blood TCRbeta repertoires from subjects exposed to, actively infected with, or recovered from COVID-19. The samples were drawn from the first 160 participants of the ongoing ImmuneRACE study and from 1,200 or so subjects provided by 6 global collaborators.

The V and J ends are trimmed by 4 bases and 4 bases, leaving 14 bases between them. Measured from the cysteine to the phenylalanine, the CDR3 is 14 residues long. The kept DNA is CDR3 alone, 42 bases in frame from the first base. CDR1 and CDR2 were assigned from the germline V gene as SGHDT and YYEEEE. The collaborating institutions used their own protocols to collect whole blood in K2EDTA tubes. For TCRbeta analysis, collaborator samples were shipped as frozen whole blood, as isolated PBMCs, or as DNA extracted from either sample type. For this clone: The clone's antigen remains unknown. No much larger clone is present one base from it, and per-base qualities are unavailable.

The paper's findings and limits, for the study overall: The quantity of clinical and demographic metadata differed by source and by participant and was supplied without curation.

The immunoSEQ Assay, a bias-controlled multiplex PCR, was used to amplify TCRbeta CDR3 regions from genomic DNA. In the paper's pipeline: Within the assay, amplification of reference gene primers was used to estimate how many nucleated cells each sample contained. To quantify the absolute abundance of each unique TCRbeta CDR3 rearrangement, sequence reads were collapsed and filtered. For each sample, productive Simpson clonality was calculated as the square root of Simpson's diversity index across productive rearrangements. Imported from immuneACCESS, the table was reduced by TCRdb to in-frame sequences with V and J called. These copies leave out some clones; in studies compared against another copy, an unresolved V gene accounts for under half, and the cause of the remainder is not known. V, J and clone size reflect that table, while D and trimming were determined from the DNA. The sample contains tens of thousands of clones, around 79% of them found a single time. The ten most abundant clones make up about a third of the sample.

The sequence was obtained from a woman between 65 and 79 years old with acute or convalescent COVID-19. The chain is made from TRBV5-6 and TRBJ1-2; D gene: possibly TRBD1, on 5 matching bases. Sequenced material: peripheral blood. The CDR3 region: CASSPGTMVYGYTF. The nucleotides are TGTGCCAGCAGCCCCGGGACTATGGTCTATGGCTACACCTTC.